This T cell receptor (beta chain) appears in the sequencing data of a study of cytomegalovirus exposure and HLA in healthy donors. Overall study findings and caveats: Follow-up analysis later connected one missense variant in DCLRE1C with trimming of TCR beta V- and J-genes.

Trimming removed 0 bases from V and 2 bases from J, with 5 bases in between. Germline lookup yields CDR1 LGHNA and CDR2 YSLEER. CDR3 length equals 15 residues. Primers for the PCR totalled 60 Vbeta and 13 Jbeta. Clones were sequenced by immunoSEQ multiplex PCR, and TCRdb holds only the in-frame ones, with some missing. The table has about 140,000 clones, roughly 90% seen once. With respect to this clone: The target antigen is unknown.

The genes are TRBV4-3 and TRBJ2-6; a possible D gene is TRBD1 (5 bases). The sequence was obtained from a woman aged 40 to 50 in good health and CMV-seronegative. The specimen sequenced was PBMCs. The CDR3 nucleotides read TGCGCCAGCAGCCAAGAACAGGCTGGGGCCAACGTCCTGACTTTC. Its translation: CASSQEQAGANVLTF.